The clone carrying this TCR beta chain was seen a handful of times. As yet, its antigen is unknown. Germline V gives CDR1 MNHEY, CDR2 SMNVEV (reference sequence). V shed 6 bases and J 1 base; nucleotides not matched to a gene: 8. The CDR3 covers 15 residues. This record comes from a study of cytotoxic CD8 clonotypes in ibrutinib-treated CLL. In the study overall: A median 12 months of treatment, range 6 to 36, preceded the collection of response samples. Study-wide results and caveats: Measured clonality at baseline was greater than in age-matched healthy donors and tracked with circulating CD8+ T-cell counts.

Clones were read by immunoSEQ multiplex PCR, and TCRdb kept only the in-frame ones, dropping some. The table shows about 28,000 clones, with 57% occurring only once. The rearrangement links TRBV27 to TRBJ2-7, with 8 bases fitting TRBD1. This specimen was PBMCs, taken before ibrutinib treatment. The TCR sequence derives from a human donor with chronic lymphocytic leukemia. CDR3 sequence reads: CASSARDRGSYEQYF. The DNA of the CDR3 is TGTGCCAGCAGCGCTCGAGACAGGGGTTCCTACGAGCAGTACTTC.